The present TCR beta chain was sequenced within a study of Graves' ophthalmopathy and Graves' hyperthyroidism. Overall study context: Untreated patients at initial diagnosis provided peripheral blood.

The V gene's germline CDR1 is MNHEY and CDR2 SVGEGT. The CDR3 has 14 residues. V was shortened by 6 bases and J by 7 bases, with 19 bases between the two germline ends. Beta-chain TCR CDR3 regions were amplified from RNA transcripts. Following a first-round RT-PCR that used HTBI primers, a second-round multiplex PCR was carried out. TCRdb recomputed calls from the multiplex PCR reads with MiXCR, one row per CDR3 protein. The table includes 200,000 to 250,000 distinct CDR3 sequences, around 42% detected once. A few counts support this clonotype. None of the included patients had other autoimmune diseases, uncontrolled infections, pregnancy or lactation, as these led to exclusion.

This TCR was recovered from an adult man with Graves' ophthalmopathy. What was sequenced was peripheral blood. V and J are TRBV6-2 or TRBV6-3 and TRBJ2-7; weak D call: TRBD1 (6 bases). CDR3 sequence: CASSPPPWGQEQYF. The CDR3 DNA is TGTGCCAGCAGCCCGCCTCCATGGGGGCAAGAGCAGTACTTC.